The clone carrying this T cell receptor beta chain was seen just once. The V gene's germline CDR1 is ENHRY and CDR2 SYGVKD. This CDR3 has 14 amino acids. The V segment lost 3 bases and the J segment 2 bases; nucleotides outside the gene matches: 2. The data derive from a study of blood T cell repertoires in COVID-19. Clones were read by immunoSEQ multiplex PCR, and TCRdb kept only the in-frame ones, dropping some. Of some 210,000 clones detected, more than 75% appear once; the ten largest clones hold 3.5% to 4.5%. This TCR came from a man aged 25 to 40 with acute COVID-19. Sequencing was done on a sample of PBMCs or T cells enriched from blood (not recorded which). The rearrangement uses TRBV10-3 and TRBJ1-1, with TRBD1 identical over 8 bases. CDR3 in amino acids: CAISDSGGNTEAFF. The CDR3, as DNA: TGTGCCATCAGTGACTCAGGGGGCAACACTGAAGCTTTCTTT.